This TCR beta chain was documented in a study of a mutant IDH1 vaccine in newly diagnosed glioma. Study summary: The start of vaccination came 4-6 weeks after radiotherapy alone, or with temozolomide cycles. It was radiotherapy, temozolomide, or both that patients received previously, with most receiving both.

Sample time point: week 23, last vaccination. Topical imiquimod accompanied each vaccine dose, which consisted of 300 ug of mutant IDH1 20-mer peptide. Generated by immunoSEQ multiplex PCR, the TCRdb table keeps only in-frame clones and is missing some. Altogether tens of thousands of clones are present, 84% being singletons, with the ten largest covering about an eighth. Points on this clone: The antigen is not known. One junction end does not reproduce the germline sequence, and a read error may be involved.

The germline gives CDR1 MDHEN, CDR2 SYDVKM. This CDR3 contains 15 residues. This receptor was obtained from a man younger than 35 with glioma. The source was PBMCs, collected from a glioma patient whose treatment included an IDH1 peptide vaccine. The chain is built from TRBV28 and TRBJ1-5; D may be TRBD1 (5 bases). The CDR3 DNA reads TGTGCCAGCAGTTTGTCCGGGACGCAAAATCCGCCCCAGCATTTT. Translation gives CASSLSGTQNPPQHF.